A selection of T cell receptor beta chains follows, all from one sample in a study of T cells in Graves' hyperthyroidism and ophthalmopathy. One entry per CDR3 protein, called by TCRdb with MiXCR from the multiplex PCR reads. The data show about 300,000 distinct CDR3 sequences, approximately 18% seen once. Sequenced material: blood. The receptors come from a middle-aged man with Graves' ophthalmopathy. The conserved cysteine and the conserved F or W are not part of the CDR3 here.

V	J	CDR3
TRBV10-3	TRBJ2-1	AIRGGRSNEQF
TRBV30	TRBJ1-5	AWAAGQGAQPQH
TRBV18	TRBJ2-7	ASSPPGRGRWEQY
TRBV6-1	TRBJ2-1	ASSRREGYNEQF
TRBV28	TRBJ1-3	ASSLRGLSGGFLGTIY
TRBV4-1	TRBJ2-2	ASSLSGTSGSTGTGELF
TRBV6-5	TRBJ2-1	ASSYSPGTRAEQF
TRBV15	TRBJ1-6	ATSRDKGEGRPLH
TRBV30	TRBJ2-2	AWTPLSSGELF
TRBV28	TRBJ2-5	ASSPAGTETQY
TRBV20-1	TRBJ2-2	SAKPGTANTGELF
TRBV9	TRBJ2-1	ASSVSGIYNEQF
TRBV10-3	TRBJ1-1	ATAAGLGGYTEAF
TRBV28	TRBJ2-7	ASKAGGSSYEQY
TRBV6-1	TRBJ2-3	ASSTGTGMDTQY
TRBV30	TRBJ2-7	AWTSGRALRSSYEQY
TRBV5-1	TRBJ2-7	ASRPGLAGGGEQY
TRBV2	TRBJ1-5	ASSPTGTSNQPQH
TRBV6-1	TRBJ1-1	ATSWTNGEAF
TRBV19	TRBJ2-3	ASSMTGVDDTQY
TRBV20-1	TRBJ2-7	SVAPGQGWFEQY
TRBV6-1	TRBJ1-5	ASKDRSNQPQH
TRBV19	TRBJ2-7	ASSHGKGYEQY
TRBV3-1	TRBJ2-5	ASSQDTSAQETQY
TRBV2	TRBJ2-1	ASSEEGAPYNEQF
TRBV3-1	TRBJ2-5	ASSLRRGSSRETQY
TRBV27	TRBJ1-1	ASSLAEVGVSEAF
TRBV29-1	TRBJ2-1	SVEEGSSGRIQF
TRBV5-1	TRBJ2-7	ASRIGGLAGGGYEQY
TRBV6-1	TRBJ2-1	ASSLTTGMNEQF
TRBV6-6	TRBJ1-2	ASSYSEGDYGYT
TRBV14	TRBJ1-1	ASSSHRMGMNTEAF
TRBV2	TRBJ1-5	AIREGGNQPQH
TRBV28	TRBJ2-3	ASSSLGAGVEDTQY
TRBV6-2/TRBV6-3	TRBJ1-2	ASRPGQGMLGYT
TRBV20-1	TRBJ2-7	SARSSFEQY
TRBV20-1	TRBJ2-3	SAFGREAQIWQY
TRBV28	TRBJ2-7	ASRPHLGLAGSSYEQY
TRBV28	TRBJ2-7	ASSLGYGPGRREQY
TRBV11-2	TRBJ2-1	ASSSIAGGSYNEQF
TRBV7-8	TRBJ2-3	ASSLARTSGPRSY
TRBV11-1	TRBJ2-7	ASSRHRSTTEQY
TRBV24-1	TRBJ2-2	ATSDVQNLPNTGELF
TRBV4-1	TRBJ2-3	ASSQEATGTDTQY
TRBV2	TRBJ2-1	ASSETPTIAGGRSSYNEQF
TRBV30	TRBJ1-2	AWIFGAGDGYT
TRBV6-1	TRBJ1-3	ASSPDSVSGNTIY
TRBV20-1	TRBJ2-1	SARGLARRNEQF
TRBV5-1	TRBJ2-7	ASSSTRLGVSSYEQY
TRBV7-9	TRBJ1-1	ASSLVAGTNTEAF
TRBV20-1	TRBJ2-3	SARDPSGRQSTDTQY
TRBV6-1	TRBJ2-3	ATTGRTSADTQY
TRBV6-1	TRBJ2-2	ASSEAADGELF
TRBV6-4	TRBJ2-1	ASSAETYNEQF
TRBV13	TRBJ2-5	ASSLAGGPETQY
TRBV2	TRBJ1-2	AYTSGTGGIYGYT
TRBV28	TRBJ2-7	ATGPAGNFYEQY
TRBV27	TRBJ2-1	ASSLEGLTDEQF